This T cell receptor beta chain was obtained from a study of blood T cell repertoires in COVID-19. As for the study in general: The analysed material was cDNA or gDNA that came from T cells, B-cell-depleted T cells, or PBMCs.

Method: immunoSEQ multiplex PCR; TCRdb's copy keeps in-frame clones and lacks some. Among more than 200,000 clones, around 84% were seen once, and the ten largest hold about 7.2%. Individuals drawn from approximately 26 US areas were roughly 18 to 100 years old. Each participant's cohort was designated according to participant-reported clinical history. This CDR3 spans 17 amino acids. The sample consisted of PBMCs or T cells enriched from blood (not recorded which). J is TRBJ2-6 and V is TRBV21-1; the D call TRBD2 from the table was never checked on the DNA. TRBV21-1 is a documented pseudogene. The sequence came from a woman in her thirties or forties with acute COVID-19. This CDR3 is CASSNGERGSGANVLTF. DNA for the CDR3: TGTGCCAGCAGCAACGGGGAGCGGGGCTCTGGGGCCAACGTCCTGACTTTC.